This TCR beta chain is drawn from a study of blood T cell repertoires in COVID-19. Study information: COVID-19 samples from acute and convalescent phases originated in the United States, Italy and Spain. From T cells, B-cell-depleted T cells, or PBMCs came the material, which was cDNA or gDNA.

V was shortened by 8 bases and J by 8 bases, with 15 bases between the two germline ends. The CDR3 is made up of 13 amino acids. Germline V gene data show CDR1 as MNHEY and CDR2 as SVGAGI. Original methodology: It was from reference gene primer amplification that nucleated cell counts were estimated. Only in-frame clones appear in the TCRdb table, and some are missing; sequencing was by immunoSEQ multiplex PCR. That table furnishes V, J and clone size, whereas the DNA furnished D and trimming. The profile shows 140,000 to 150,000 clones, about 80% of them singletons. This chain links TRBV6-5 with TRBJ1-4, with a weak D call TRBD1 (5 bases). The sequenced material came from peripheral blood. The TCR comes from a man in his 70s who had recovered from COVID-19. In DNA form, the CDR3 reads TGTGCCAGCGAAAGGGGCATAGGGGAAAAACTGTTTTTT. It encodes CASERGIGEKLFF.